This paragraph reports one TCR beta chain. Antigen: not known. Use of 60 Vbeta and 13 Jbeta primers characterized the PCR. Here immunoSEQ multiplex PCR was the method, and the copy in TCRdb shows in-frame clones only, minus some. Among about 160,000 clones, roughly 77% were seen once, and the ten largest hold 1.5% to 2%. Germline V gene data show CDR1 as SGHRS and CDR2 as YFSETQ. V dropped 4 bases and J dropped 7; count of bases not matched to a gene: 12. The length of the CDR3 is 15 residues. These data are taken from a study of cytomegalovirus exposure and HLA in healthy donors. Study-wide background: Unique TCRs from HLA-typed donors, 65 million to 85 million of them, were held in an early data release.

Study outcomes and limitations: TCR beta chains numbering some 160 were designated cytomegalovirus-associated. Highly shared sequence variants in one cluster were likely a sequencing artifact. Analysis performed later showed TCR beta chains linked to HLA being more clonally expanded than equally common others.

This TCR was sampled from a woman aged 18-35 years in good health and CMV-seronegative. The chain recombines TRBV5-1 with TRBJ2-5, with 8 bases lining up with TRBD2. The sample was PBMCs. DNA of the CDR3: TGCGCCAGCAGCCCTGGGCGGGGGGTGACTCGGACCCAGTACTTC. Encoded protein: CASSPGRGVTRTQYF.